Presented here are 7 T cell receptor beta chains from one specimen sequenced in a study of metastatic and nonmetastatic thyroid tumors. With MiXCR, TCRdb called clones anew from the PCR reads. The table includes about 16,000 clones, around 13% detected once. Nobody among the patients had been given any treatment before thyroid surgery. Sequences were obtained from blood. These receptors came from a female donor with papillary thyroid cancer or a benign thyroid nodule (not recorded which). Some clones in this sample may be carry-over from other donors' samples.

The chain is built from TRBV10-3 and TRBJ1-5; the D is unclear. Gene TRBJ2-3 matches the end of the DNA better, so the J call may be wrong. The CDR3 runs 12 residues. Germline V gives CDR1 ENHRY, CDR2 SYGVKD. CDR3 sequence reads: CAISDRNQPQYF. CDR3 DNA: TGTGCCATCAGTGATCGGAATCAACCCCAGTATTTT.

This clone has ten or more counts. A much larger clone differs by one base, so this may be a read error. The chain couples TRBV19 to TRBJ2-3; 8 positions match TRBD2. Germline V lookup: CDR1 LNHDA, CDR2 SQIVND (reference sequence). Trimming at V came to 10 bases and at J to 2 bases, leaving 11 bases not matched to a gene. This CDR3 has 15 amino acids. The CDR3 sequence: CATAPSGGPTDTQYF. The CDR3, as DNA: TGTGCCACCGCTCCCTCGGGGGGGCCCACAGATACGCAGTATTTT.

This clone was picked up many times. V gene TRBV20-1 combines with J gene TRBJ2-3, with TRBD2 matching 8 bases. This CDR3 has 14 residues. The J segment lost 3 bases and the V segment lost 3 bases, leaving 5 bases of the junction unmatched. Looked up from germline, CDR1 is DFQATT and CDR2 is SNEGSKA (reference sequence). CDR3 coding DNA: TGCAGTGCTAGCGGGGGGGCCGGGACAGATACGCAGTATTTT. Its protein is CSASGGAGTDTQYF.

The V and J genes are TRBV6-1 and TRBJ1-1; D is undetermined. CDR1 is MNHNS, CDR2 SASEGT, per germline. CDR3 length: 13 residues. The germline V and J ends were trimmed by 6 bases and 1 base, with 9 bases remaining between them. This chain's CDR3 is CASSFDRNTEAFF. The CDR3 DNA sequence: TGTGCCAGCAGCTTCGATAGGAACACTGAAGCTTTCTTT.

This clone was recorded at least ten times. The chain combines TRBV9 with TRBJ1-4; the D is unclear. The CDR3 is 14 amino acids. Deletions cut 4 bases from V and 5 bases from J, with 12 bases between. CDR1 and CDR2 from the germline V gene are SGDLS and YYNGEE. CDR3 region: CASSQLGGNEKLFF. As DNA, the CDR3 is TGTGCCAGCAGCCAGCTCGGAGGCAATGAAAAACTGTTTTTT.

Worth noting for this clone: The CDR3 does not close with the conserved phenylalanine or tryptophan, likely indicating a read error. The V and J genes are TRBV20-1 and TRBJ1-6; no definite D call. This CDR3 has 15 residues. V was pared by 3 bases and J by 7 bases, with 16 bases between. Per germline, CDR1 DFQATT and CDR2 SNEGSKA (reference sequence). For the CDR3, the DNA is TGCAGTGCTAGCCCCCCGGCAGGTACGAATTCACCCCTCCACTCT. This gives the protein CSASPPAGTNSPLHS.

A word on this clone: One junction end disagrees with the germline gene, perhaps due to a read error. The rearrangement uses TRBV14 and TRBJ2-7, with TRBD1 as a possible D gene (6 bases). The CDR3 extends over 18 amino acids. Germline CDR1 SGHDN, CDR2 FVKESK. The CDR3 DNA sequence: TGTGCCAGCAGCCCTCAACCTGGACAGCAAAGGGGCTCCTACCAGCAGTACTTC. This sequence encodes CASSPQPGQQRGSYQQYF.